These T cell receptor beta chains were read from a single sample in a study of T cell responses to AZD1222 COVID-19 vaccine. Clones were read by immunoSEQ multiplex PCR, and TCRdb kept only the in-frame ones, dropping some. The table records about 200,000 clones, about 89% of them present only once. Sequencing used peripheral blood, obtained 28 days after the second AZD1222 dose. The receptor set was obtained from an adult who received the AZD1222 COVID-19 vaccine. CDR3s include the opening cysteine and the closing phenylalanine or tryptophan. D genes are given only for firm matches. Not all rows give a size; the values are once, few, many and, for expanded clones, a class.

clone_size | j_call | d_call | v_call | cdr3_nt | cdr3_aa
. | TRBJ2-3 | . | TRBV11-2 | TGTGCCAGCAGTATCGAGGCGGATACGCAGTATTTT | CASSIEADTQYF
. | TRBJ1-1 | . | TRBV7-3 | TGTGCCAGCAGTCTTCAGGGCGGCAACACTGAAGCTTTCTTT | CASSLQGGNTEAFF
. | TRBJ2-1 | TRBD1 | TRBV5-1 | TGCGCCAGCAGCTTGGCCACAGGGGCCGCCTACAATGAGCAGTTCTTC | CASSLATGAAYNEQFF
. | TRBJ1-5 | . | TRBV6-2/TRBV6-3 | TGTGCCAGCAGTTATTCCTCCGACAGCGTGCAAGCACTCGACAATCAGCCCCAGCATTTT | CASSYSSDSVQALDNQPQHF
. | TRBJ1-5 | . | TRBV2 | TGTGCCAGCGGAATCGGGAGGGCCCAGCCCCAGCATTTT | CASGIGRAQPQHF
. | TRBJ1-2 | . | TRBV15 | TGTGCCACCAGCAGACTGAACTATGGCTACACCTTC | CATSRLNYGYTF
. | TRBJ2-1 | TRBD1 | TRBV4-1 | TGCGCCAGCAGCCAGATAACCGGGACAGCCTACAATGAGCAGTTCTTC | CASSQITGTAYNEQFF
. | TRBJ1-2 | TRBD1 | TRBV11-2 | TGTGCCAGCAGCGCCACAGGACAGGGGGGTGGCTACACCTTC | CASSATGQGGGYTF
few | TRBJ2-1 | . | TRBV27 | TGTGCCAGCAGCTGGACCCATACGCTCAGCTCGAGGAGTGAGCAGTTCTTC | CASSWTHTLSSRSEQFF
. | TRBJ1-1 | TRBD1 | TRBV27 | TGTGCCAGCAGTTCCGGACGACAGGGAATCTCGTCTGAAGCTTTCTTT | CASSSGRQGISSEAFF
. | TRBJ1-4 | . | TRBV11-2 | TGTGCCAGCAGCTTGGATAGCGGTTATGGAGAAAAACTGTTTTTT | CASSLDSGYGEKLFF
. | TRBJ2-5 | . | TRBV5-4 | TGTGCCAGCAGCTCCCGGGGGAGTCGTAGGGAGACCCAGTACTTC | CASSSRGSRRETQYF
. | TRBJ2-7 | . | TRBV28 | TGTGCCAGCAGTTTATATCCCACGGGTTGGACCTACGAGCAGTACTTC | CASSLYPTGWTYEQYF
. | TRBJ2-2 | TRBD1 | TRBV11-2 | TGTGCCAGCAGTTCCCGGGACAGTAAGGGCACCGGGGAGCTGTTTTTT | CASSSRDSKGTGELFF
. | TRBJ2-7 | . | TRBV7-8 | TGTGCCAGCAACCCCAGGGGAGTCCCCTACGAGCAGTACTTC | CASNPRGVPYEQYF
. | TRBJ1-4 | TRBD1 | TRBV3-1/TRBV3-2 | TGTGCCAGCACCCCGACAGGGAGGGCCGGCACTAATGAAAAACTGTTTTTT | CASTPTGRAGTNEKLFF
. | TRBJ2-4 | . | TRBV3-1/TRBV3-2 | TGTGCCAGCAGCTCATGGGGGCGGGAGAAGGCCAAAAACATTCAGTACTTC | CASSSWGREKAKNIQYF
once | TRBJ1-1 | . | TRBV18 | TGTGCCAGCTCACCACCGGCGAACACTGAAGCTTTCTTT | CASSPPANTEAFF
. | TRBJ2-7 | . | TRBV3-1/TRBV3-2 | TGTGCCAGCAGCCACAAGGGGCCCTACGAGCAGTACTTC | CASSHKGPYEQYF
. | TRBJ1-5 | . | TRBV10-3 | TGTGCCATCAGTGAGTCGATTGTGGGACGTGGACATCAGCCCCAGCATTTT | CAISESIVGRGHQPQHF
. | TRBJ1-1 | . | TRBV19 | TGTGCCAGTAGTATATCACAGCGACCTGAAGCTTTCTTT | CASSISQRPEAFF
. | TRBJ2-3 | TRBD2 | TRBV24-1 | TGTGCCACCAGTGACGGGAGGGCCGGTGATACGCAGTATTTT | CATSDGRAGDTQYF
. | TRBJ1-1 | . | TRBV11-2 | TGTGCCAGCAGCTTAGAAGGGATTGGCACTGAAGCTTTCTTT | CASSLEGIGTEAFF
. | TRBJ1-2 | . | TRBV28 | TGTGCCAGCAGTACGAGTGTTCGGGGCTACACCTTC | CASSTSVRGYTF
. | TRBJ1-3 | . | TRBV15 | TGTGCCACCAGCAAGGGACGGATTGGAAACACCATATATTTT | CATSKGRIGNTIYF
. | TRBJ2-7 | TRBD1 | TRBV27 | TGTGCCAGCAGTCAGGGACAGGCCGACGAGCAGTACTTC | CASSQGQADEQYF
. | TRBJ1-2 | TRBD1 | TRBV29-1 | TGCAGCGTTCTCGGGACAGCAATTGGCTACACCTTC | CSVLGTAIGYTF
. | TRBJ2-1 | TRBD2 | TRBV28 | TGTGCCAGCAGTTCCAGCGGGAAGTCCTACAATGAGCAGTTCTTC | CASSSSGKSYNEQFF
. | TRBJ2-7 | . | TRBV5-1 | TGCGCCAGCAGCCTAACCGGGGGCCTTTACGAGCAGTACTTC | CASSLTGGLYEQYF
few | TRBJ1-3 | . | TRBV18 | TGTGCCAGCTCACTACAGTTGGAAAACACCATATATTTT | CASSLQLENTIYF
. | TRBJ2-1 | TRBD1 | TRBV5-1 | TGCGCCAGCAGCTTGGGACAGGGGTTTATTCAGAAGGCCAATGAGCAGTTCTTC | CASSLGQGFIQKANEQFF
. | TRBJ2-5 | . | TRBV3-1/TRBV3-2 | TGTGCCAGCAGCCGTCAGGGAGCAGGAGAGACCCAGTACTTC | CASSRQGAGETQYF
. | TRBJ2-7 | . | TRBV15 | TGTGCCACCCGGAACAGCGGGCCGCCCTACGAGCAGTACTTC | CATRNSGPPYEQYF
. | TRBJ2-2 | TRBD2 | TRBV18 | TGTGCCAGCTCATCCGGGACTAGCACCGGGGAGCTGTTTTTT | CASSSGTSTGELFF
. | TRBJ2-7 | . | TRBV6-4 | TGTGCCAGCAGTGACTCAAGGGACCGGGGCCACGAGCAGTACTTC | CASSDSRDRGHEQYF
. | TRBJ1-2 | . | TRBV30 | TGTGCCTGGCATGACGGCTACACCTTC | CAWHDGYTF
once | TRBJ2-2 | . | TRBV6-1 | TGTGCCAGCAGTGAACACCCTTGGGTGATAGCGGAGTTGAACACCGGGGAGCTGTTTTTT | CASSEHPWVIAELNTGELFF